These T cell receptor beta chains were read from a single sample in a study of T cells in Graves' hyperthyroidism and ophthalmopathy. TCRdb re-called the multiplex PCR reads with MiXCR, one entry per CDR3 protein. In the table there are 270,000 or so distinct CDR3 sequences, less than 30% of which are singletons. Sequencing was done on a sample of blood. Receptors were obtained from a middle-aged man with Graves' hyperthyroidism that later progressed to Graves' ophthalmopathy. CDR3s include the opening cysteine and the closing phenylalanine or tryptophan. A D gene is named only where the DNA matches it firmly. Size tells how often a clone was seen (once, few, many) or the class of an expanded clone, and some rows leave it out.

J: TRBJ2-7; D: TRBD1; V: TRBV28; size: many; CDR3: CASSPGTGVHEQYF; DNA: TGTGCCAGCAGTCCCGGGACAGGGGTTCACGAGCAGTACTTC
J: TRBJ2-5; D: NA; V: TRBV24-1; size: many; CDR3: CATSQDGTKETQYF; DNA: TGTGCCACCAGTCAAGACGGGACCAAAGAGACCCAGTACTTC
J: TRBJ1-1; D: NA; V: TRBV19; size: many; CDR3: CASSIRDRDTNTEAFF; DNA: TGTGCCAGTAGTATTAGGGACCGGGACACGAACACTGAAGCTTTCTTT
J: TRBJ2-5; D: NA; V: TRBV12-3/TRBV12-4; size: few; CDR3: CASSLNQAPQETQYF; DNA: TGTGCCAGCAGCTTAAATCAGGCGCCCCAAGAGACCCAGTACTTC
J: TRBJ1-1; D: NA; V: TRBV25-1; size: once; CDR3: CASSDLSGWETNTEAFF; DNA: TGTGCCAGCAGTGATCTTTCTGGTTGGGAAACAAACACTGAAGCTTTCTTT
J: TRBJ1-2; D: TRBD1; V: TRBV28; size: many; CDR3: CASGTEYGYTF; DNA: TGTGCCAGCGGGACAGAGTATGGCTACACCTTC
J: TRBJ1-1; D: NA; V: TRBV5-4; size: many; CDR3: CASRDRTVNTEAFF; DNA: TGTGCCAGCAGAGACCGGACGGTGAACACTGAAGCTTTCTTT
J: TRBJ1-1; D: TRBD1; V: TRBV6-5; size: many; CDR3: CASSYEFTGVAFF; DNA: TGTGCCAGCAGTTACGAGTTTACAGGGGTAGCTTTCTTT
J: TRBJ1-3; D: NA; V: TRBV9; size: many; CDR3: CASSVGRHPIGTIYF; DNA: TGTGCCAGCAGCGTCGGCAGGCATCCTATTGGCACCATATATTTT
J: TRBJ2-7; D: TRBD2; V: TRBV4-1; size: many; CDR3: CASSQELLTSGHYEQYF; DNA: TGCGCCAGCAGCCAAGAATTGTTGACTAGCGGACACTACGAGCAGTACTTC
J: TRBJ1-2; D: TRBD1; V: TRBV6-2/TRBV6-3; size: NA; CDR3: CASFGPGQGARRFNGYTF; DNA: TGTGCCAGCTTCGGACCCGGACAGGGGGCAAGAAGGTTCAATGGCTACACCTTC
J: TRBJ1-2; D: TRBD1; V: TRBV18; size: NA; CDR3: CASSPEGQGLGGYTF; DNA: TGTGCCAGCTCACCGGAAGGACAGGGACTTGGAGGCTACACCTTC
J: TRBJ2-5; D: NA; V: TRBV20-1; size: many; CDR3: CSARWDVETQYF; DNA: TGCAGTGCCCGGTGGGATGTTGAGACCCAGTACTTC
J: TRBJ2-2; D: NA; V: TRBV19; size: many; CDR3: CASRAFGGRTGELFF; DNA: TGTGCCAGTAGGGCCTTTGGGGGGAGAACCGGGGAGCTGTTTTTT
J: TRBJ2-7; D: NA; V: TRBV3-1; size: many; CDR3: CAASRGSGEQYF; DNA: TGTGCCGCCTCCCGGGGCTCGGGCGAGCAGTACTTC
J: TRBJ1-1; D: NA; V: TRBV19; size: many; CDR3: CASSIPLRDTEAFF; DNA: TGTGCCAGTAGTATCCCATTGCGAGACACTGAAGCTTTCTTT
J: TRBJ1-1; D: TRBD1; V: TRBV28; size: NA; CDR3: CASSSTGGAMNTEAFF; DNA: TGTGCCAGCAGCTCGACAGGGGGCGCGATGAACACTGAAGCTTTCTTT
J: TRBJ1-2; D: TRBD1; V: TRBV5-1; size: many; CDR3: CASSWGASRGPYGYTF; DNA: TGCGCCAGCAGCTGGGGGGCGAGCAGGGGGCCCTATGGCTACACCTTC
J: TRBJ2-2; D: NA; V: TRBV9; size: many; CDR3: CASSVWRTGELFF; DNA: TGTGCCAGCAGCGTATGGCGCACCGGGGAGCTGTTTTTT
J: TRBJ2-7; D: NA; V: TRBV6-5; size: many; CDR3: CASSHPLRAYEQYF; DNA: TGTGCCAGCAGTCACCCATTAAGGGCCTACGAGCAGTACTTC
J: TRBJ2-5; D: NA; V: TRBV7-2; size: NA; CDR3: CASSKKREETQYF; DNA: TGTGCCAGCAGCAAAAAGCGGGAAGAGACCCAGTACTTC
J: TRBJ1-5; D: TRBD1; V: TRBV20-1; size: NA; CDR3: CSARDPGTGFNQPQHF; DNA: TGCAGTGCTAGAGACCCCGGGACAGGGTTCAATCAGCCCCAGCATTTT
J: TRBJ1-1; D: NA; V: TRBV24-1; size: many; CDR3: CATSEGMNTEAFF; DNA: TGTGCCACCAGTGAGGGGATGAACACTGAAGCTTTCTTT
J: TRBJ1-1; D: TRBD1; V: TRBV6-5; size: NA; CDR3: CASSSAGGAGTEAFF; DNA: TGTGCCAGCAGTTCCGCAGGGGGGGCAGGCACTGAAGCTTTCTTT
J: TRBJ2-7; D: TRBD1; V: TRBV5-5; size: many; CDR3: CASSPSGTGEERQYF; DNA: TGTGCCAGCAGCCCGTCCGGGACAGGGGAAGAGAGGCAGTACTTC
J: TRBJ2-5; D: TRBD2; V: TRBV3-1; size: few; CDR3: CASTFRTSGKRKAQETQYF; DNA: TGTGCCAGCACCTTTCGGACTAGCGGGAAGAGGAAAGCGCAAGAGACCCAGTACTTC
J: TRBJ1-2; D: NA; V: TRBV7-9; size: many; CDR3: CASSLKGRAYGYTF; DNA: TGTGCCAGCAGCTTAAAGGGTCGGGCCTATGGCTACACCTTC
J: TRBJ1-2; D: NA; V: TRBV6-5; size: many; CDR3: CASSYPGRANGYTF; DNA: TGTGCCAGCAGTTACCCGGGGAGGGCGAATGGCTACACCTTC